This T cell receptor (beta chain) was observed in a study of blood T cell repertoires in COVID-19. On the study more broadly: PBMCs, B-cell-depleted T cells, or T cells were the source of the cDNA or gDNA that made up the material.

In the authors' workflow: Nucleated cell number was recorded as an estimate derived from reference gene primer amplification. Data came from immunoSEQ multiplex PCR; TCRdb stores just in-frame clones and leaves some out. Clonal size and the V and J genes are those of that table, whereas D and trimming came from the DNA. The table includes roughly 68,000 clones, roughly 91% detected once. Germline loops: CDR1 SGHNT, CDR2 YENEEA. This CDR3 has 10 amino acids. V was clipped by 3 bases and J by 5 bases, with 2 bases between them. Seattle patients were enrolled while actively infected and followed longitudinally.

The TCR originated in a man aged 35-49 years with COVID-19, enrolled during active disease. The chain has TRBV11-3 and TRBJ2-7; D is unclear. The material sequenced was peripheral blood. DNA for the CDR3: TGTGCCAGCAGCTTTAACGAGCAGTACTTC. It yields the protein CASSFNEQYF.